The 3 T cell receptor beta chains reported below all come from one sample, sequenced in a study of cytomegalovirus exposure and HLA in healthy donors. In the PCR, 60 Vbeta and 13 Jbeta primers were used. Measured with immunoSEQ multiplex PCR; TCRdb has only the in-frame clones, and not every one. The table lists roughly 110,000 clones, 60% to 80% of them singletons. The sample was PBMCs. The source is a young man in good health and CMV-seropositive.

This clone was seen only once. This chain connects TRBV4-2 to TRBJ1-3, with 8 nucleotides matching TRBD1. CDR1 and CDR2 (germline): LGHNA, YNFKEQ. J was trimmed by 0 bases and V by 4 bases; bases with no gene match: 11. This CDR3 region has 18 residues. In DNA form, the CDR3 reads TGTGCCAGCAGCCGCAACCCGACAGGGGTTCCCTCTGGAAACACCATATATTTT. Translated: CASSRNPTGVPSGNTIYF.

This chain links TRBV4-2 with TRBJ1-2, with TRBD1 matching over 9 bases. V lost 0 bases to trimming and J lost 8 bases; unmatched junction nucleotides: 10. CDR3 length: 16 amino acids. Germline V gene data show CDR1 as LGHNA and CDR2 as YNFKEQ. The CDR3 here is CASSQELGDRADGYTF. CDR3 in DNA: TGTGCCAGCAGCCAAGAGTTAGGGGACAGGGCGGACGGCTACACCTTC.

The gene calls are TRBV6-1 and TRBJ2-1; TRBD1 matches 8 bases. The V and J ends lost 7 bases and 4 bases, in that order; junction bases with no gene match: 9. This CDR3 spans 15 amino acids. The germline V gene encodes CDR1 MNHNS and CDR2 SASEGT. The CDR3 sequence: CASMAPGQGYNEQFF. CDR3 sequence (DNA): TGTGCCAGCATGGCTCCTGGACAGGGTTACAATGAGCAGTTCTTC.